This is a list of T cell receptor beta chains from one sample in a study of blood T cells in healthy people across ages. TCRdb reprocessed the 5' RACE reads via MiXCR and lists one record per CDR3 protein. The table shows some 1.5 million distinct CDR3 sequences, with 28% occurring only once. The sample consisted of blood. The receptors here all came from a woman aged 25-40 years in good health. CDR3s include the opening cysteine and the closing phenylalanine or tryptophan. The D gene is left open where the match is weak. A row's size may be missing; if present it is once, few, many or a size class.

d_call: -; clone_size: -; j_call: TRBJ2-6; v_call: TRBV6-2/TRBV6-3; cdr3_nt: TGTGCCAGCAGTTACTCGAGGCGCTCTGGGGCCAACGTCCTGACTTTC; cdr3_aa: CASSYSRRSGANVLTF
d_call: -; clone_size: -; j_call: TRBJ1-5; v_call: TRBV19; cdr3_nt: TGTGCCAGTAGTATAGATCGCCGGGGCAATCAGCCCCAGCATTTT; cdr3_aa: CASSIDRRGNQPQHF
d_call: TRBD1; clone_size: -; j_call: TRBJ2-3; v_call: TRBV5-1; cdr3_nt: TGCGCCAGCAGCTTGTTAAGGACAGGGGATACAGATACGCAGTATTTT; cdr3_aa: CASSLLRTGDTDTQYF
d_call: TRBD2; clone_size: many; j_call: TRBJ2-7; v_call: TRBV7-2; cdr3_nt: TGTGCCAGCAGCCCAGGACTAGCGGGGGGCTACGAGCAGTACTTC; cdr3_aa: CASSPGLAGGYEQYF
d_call: TRBD1; clone_size: -; j_call: TRBJ2-2; v_call: TRBV3-1; cdr3_nt: TGTGCCAGCAGGTTGACAGGGTCCACCACCGGGGAGCTGTTTTTT; cdr3_aa: CASRLTGSTTGELFF
d_call: -; clone_size: -; j_call: TRBJ1-2; v_call: TRBV5-4; cdr3_nt: TGTGCCAGCAGCTTGGGGGGGAGTACGAACTATGGCTACACCTTC; cdr3_aa: CASSLGGSTNYGYTF
d_call: -; clone_size: few; j_call: TRBJ2-5; v_call: TRBV5-1; cdr3_nt: TGCGCCAGCCGGATACAGCAAGAGACCCAGTACTTC; cdr3_aa: CASRIQQETQYF
d_call: TRBD2; clone_size: few; j_call: TRBJ2-3; v_call: TRBV7-2; cdr3_nt: TGTGCCAGCAGCCCGGCCTCAAGAGCGGGAGGGCGGGGAGATACGCAGTATTTT; cdr3_aa: CASSPASRAGGRGDTQYF
d_call: -; clone_size: -; j_call: TRBJ2-2; v_call: TRBV20-1; cdr3_nt: TGCAGTGCGCATCCCTTGGGACCCGGCACCGGGGAGCTGTTTTTT; cdr3_aa: CSAHPLGPGTGELFF
d_call: -; clone_size: -; j_call: TRBJ2-5; v_call: TRBV2; cdr3_nt: TGTGCCAGCGGGGGGATGACAGGGCTCGGAGAGACCCAGTACTTC; cdr3_aa: CASGGMTGLGETQYF
d_call: TRBD2; clone_size: -; j_call: TRBJ2-1; v_call: TRBV5-1; cdr3_nt: TGCGCCAGCAGCTTTACTAGACCGGGACTAGCCTACAATGAGCAGTTCTTC; cdr3_aa: CASSFTRPGLAYNEQFF
d_call: -; clone_size: many; j_call: TRBJ2-4; v_call: TRBV4-3; cdr3_nt: TGCGCCAGCAGCCAAGATTACCTCGTCGGCAACATTCAGTACTTC; cdr3_aa: CASSQDYLVGNIQYF
d_call: -; clone_size: -; j_call: TRBJ1-6; v_call: TRBV7-9; cdr3_nt: TGTGCCAGCAGCTTATTTGGTCAGGTGAATAATTCACCCCTCCACTTT; cdr3_aa: CASSLFGQVNNSPLHF
d_call: TRBD1; clone_size: few; j_call: TRBJ2-5; v_call: TRBV29-1; cdr3_nt: TGCAGCGTTGACATCCGGGACAGGGGCCTTAATGGCCAGTACTTC; cdr3_aa: CSVDIRDRGLNGQYF